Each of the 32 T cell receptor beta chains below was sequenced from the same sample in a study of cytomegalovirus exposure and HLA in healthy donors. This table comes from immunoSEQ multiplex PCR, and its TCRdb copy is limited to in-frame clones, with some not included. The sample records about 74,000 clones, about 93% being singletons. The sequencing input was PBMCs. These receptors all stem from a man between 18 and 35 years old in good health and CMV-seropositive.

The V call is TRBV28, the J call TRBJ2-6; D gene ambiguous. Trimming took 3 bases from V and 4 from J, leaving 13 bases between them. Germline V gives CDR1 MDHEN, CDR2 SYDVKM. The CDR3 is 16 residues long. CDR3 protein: CASSLAPTTGANVLTF. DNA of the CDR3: TGTGCCAGCAGTTTGGCCCCAACGACAGGGGCCAACGTCCTGACTTTC.

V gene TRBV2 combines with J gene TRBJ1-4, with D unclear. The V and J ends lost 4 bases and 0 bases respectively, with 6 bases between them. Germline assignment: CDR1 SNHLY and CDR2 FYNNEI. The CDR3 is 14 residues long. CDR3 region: CASSAGATNEKLFF. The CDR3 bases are TGTGCCAGCAGTGCGGGAGCAACTAATGAAAAACTGTTTTTT.

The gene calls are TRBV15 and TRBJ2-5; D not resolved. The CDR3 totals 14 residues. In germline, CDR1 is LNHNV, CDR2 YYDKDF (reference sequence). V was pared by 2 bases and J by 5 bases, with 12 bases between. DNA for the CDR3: TGTGCCACCAGCAGACCTAGTGGGTGGGAGACCCAGTACTTC. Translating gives CATSRPSGWETQYF.

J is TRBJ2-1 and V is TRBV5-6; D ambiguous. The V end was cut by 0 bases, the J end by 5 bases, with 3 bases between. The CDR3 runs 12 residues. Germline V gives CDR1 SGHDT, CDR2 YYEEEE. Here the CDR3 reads CASSLAHNEQFF. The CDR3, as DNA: TGTGCCAGCAGCTTGGCTCACAATGAGCAGTTCTTC.

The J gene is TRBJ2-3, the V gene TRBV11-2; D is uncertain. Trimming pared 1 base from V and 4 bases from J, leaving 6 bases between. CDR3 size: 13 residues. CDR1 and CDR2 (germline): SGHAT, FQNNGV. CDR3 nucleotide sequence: TGTGCCAGCAGCTTAGGGAGCCCAGATACGCAGTATTTT. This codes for CASSLGSPDTQYF.

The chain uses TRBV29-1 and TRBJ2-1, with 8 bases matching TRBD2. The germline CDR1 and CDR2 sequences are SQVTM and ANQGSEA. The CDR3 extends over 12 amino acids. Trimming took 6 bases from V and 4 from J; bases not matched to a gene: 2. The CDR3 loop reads CSVLAVYNEQFF. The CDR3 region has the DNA TGCAGCGTACTAGCGGTTTACAATGAGCAGTTCTTC.

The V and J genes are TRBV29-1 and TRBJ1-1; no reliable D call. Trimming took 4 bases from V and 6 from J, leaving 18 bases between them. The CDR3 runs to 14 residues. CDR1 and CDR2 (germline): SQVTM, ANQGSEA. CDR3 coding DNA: TGCAGCGTTGTTTCGGGGTCCGTTTCTGCTGAAGCTTTCTTT. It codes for CSVVSGSVSAEAFF.

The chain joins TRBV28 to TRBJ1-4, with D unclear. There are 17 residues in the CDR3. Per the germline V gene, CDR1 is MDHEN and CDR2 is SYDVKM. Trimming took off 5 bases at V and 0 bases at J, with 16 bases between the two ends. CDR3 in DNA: TGTGCCAGCAGTGGAGGAACCGAATTTGCAACTAATGAAAAACTGTTTTTT. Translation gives CASSGGTEFATNEKLFF.

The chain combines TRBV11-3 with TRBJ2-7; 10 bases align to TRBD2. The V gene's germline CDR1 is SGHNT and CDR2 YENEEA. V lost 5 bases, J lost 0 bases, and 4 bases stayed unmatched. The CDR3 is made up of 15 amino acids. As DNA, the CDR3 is TGTGCCAGCAGCCGACTAGCGGGTTTCTCCTACGAGCAGTACTTC. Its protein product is CASSRLAGFSYEQYF.

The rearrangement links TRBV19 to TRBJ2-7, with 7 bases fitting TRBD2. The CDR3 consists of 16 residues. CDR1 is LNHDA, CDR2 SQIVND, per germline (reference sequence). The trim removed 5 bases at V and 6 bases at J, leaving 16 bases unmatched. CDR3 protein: CASSPSGLAVSVEQYF. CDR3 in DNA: TGTGCCAGTAGTCCCTCGGGGCTAGCGGTGAGTGTCGAGCAGTACTTC.

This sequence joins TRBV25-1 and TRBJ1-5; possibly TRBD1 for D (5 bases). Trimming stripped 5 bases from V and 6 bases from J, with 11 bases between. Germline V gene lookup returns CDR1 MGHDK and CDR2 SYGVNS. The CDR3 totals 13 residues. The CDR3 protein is CASSRGGVQPQHF. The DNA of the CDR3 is TGTGCCAGCAGTAGGGGAGGAGTTCAGCCCCAGCATTTT.

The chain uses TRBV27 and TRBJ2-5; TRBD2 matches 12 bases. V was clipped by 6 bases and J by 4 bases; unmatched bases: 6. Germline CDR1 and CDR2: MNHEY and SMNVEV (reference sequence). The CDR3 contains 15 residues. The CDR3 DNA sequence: TGTGCCAGCAGCCGGGGACTAGCGGGCCCAGAGACCCAGTACTTC. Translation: CASSRGLAGPETQYF.

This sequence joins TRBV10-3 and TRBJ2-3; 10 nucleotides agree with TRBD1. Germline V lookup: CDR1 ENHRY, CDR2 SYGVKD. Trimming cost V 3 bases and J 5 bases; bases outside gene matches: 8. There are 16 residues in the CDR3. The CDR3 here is CAISDVFDRGQDTQYF. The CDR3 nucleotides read TGTGCCATCAGTGACGTTTTCGACAGGGGGCAAGATACGCAGTATTTT.

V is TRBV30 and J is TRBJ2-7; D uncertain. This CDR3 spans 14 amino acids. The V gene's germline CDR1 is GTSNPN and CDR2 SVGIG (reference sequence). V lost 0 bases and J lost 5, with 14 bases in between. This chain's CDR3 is CAWSVSGNSNEQYF. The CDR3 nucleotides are TGTGCCTGGAGTGTATCAGGTAATTCCAACGAGCAGTACTTC.

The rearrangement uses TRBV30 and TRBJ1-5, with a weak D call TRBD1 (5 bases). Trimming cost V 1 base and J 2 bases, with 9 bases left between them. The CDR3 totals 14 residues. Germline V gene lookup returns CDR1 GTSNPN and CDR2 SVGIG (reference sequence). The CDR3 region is CAWSEGLGNQPQHF. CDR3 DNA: TGTGCCTGGAGTGAGGGGCTTGGCAATCAGCCCCAGCATTTT.

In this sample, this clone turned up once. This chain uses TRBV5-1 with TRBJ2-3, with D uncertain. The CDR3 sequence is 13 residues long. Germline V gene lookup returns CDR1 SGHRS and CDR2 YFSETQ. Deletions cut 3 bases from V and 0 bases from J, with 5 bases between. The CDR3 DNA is TGCGCCAGCAGCTCAACTAGCACAGATACGCAGTATTTT. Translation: CASSSTSTDTQYF.

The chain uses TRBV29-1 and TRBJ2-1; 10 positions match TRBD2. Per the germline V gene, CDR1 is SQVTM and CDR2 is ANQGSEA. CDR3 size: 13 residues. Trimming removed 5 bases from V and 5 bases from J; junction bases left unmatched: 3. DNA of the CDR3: TGCAGCGTTCAGCGGGAGGGTAACAATGAGCAGTTCTTC. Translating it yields CSVQREGNNEQFF.

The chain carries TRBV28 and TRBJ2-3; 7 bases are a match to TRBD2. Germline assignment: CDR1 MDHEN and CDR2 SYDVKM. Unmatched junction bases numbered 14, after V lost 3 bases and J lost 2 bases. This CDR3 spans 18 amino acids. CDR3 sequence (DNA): TGTGCCAGCAGTTTCCAAACATCAAAGCGGGACTACACAGATACGCAGTATTTT. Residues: CASSFQTSKRDYTDTQYF.

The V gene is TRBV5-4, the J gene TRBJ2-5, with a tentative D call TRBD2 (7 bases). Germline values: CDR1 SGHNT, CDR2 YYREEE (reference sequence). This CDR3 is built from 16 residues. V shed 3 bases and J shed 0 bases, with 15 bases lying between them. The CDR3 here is CASSWGGHVDQETQYF. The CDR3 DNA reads TGTGCCAGCAGCTGGGGGGGACACGTCGACCAAGAGACCCAGTACTTC.

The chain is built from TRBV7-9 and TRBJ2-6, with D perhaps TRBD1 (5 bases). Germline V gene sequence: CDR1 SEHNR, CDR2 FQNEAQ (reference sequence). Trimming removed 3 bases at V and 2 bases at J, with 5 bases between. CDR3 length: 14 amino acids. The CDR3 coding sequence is TGTGCCAGCAGCTTCAGGGCTGGGGCCAACGTCCTGACTTTC. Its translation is CASSFRAGANVLTF.

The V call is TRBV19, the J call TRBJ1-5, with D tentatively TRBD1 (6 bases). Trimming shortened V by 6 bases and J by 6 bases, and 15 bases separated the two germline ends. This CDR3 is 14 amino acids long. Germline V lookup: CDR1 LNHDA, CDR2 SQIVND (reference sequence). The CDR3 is CASRGSLGGQPQHF. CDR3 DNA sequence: TGTGCCAGTAGGGGGTCTCTAGGGGGTCAGCCCCAGCATTTT.

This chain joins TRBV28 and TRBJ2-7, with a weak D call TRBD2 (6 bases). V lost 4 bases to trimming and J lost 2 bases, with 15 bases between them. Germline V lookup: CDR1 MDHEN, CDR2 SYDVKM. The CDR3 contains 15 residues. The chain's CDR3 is CASSSPRDSPYEQYF. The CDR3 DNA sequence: TGTGCCAGCAGTTCCCCGCGGGACTCCCCCTACGAGCAGTACTTC.

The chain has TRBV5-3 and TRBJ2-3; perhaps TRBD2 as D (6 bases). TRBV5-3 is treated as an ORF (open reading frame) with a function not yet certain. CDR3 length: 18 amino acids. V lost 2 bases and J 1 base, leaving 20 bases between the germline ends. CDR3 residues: CARSFRVAAPMGTDTQYF. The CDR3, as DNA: TGTGCCAGAAGCTTCCGGGTAGCGGCCCCTATGGGCACAGATACGCAGTATTTT.

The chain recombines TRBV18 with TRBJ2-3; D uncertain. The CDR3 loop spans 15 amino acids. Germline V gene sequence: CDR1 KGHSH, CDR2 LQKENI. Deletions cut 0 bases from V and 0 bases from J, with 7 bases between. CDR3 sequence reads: CASSPPAVSTDTQYF. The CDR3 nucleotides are TGTGCCAGCTCACCACCGGCAGTGAGCACAGATACGCAGTATTTT.

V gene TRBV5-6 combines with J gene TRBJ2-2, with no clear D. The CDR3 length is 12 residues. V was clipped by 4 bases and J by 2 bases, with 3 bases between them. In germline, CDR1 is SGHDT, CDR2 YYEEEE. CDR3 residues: CASSTNTGELFF. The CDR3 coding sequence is TGTGCCAGCAGCACTAACACCGGGGAGCTGTTTTTT.

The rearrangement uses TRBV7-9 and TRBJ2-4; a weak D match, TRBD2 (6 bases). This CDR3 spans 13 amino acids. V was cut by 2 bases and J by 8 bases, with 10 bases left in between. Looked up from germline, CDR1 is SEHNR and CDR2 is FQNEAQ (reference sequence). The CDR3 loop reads CASSLREADIQYF. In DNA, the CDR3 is TGTGCCAGCAGCTTAAGGGAGGCGGACATTCAGTACTTC.

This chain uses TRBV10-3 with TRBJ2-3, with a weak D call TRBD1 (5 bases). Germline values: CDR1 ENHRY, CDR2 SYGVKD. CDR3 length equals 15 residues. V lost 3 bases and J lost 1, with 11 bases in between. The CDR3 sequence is CAISDMARGTDTQYF. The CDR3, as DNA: TGTGCCATCAGTGACATGGCCAGGGGCACAGATACGCAGTATTTT.

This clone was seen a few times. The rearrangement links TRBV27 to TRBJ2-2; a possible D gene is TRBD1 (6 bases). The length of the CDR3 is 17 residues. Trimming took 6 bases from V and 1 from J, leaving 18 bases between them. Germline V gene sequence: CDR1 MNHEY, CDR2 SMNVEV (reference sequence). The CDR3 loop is CASRPKIRGGNTGELFF. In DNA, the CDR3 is TGTGCCAGCAGACCTAAAATCCGAGGGGGGAACACCGGGGAGCTGTTTTTT.

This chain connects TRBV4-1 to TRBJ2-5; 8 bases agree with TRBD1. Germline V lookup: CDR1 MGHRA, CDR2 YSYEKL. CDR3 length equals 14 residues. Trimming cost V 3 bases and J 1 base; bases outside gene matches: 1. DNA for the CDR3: TGCGCCAGCAGCCAGGGACAGGCCCAAGAGACCCAGTACTTC. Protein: CASSQGQAQETQYF.

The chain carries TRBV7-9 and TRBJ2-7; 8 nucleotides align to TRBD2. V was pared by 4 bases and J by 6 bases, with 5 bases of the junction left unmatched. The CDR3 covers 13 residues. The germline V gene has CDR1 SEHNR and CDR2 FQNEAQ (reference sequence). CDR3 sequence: CASSYAAGVEQYF. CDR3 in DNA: TGTGCCAGCAGCTACGCAGCGGGGGTCGAGCAGTACTTC.

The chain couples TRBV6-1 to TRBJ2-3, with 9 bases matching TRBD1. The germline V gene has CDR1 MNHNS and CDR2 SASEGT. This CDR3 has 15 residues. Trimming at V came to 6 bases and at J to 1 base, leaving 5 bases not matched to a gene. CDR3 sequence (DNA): TGTGCCAGCAGCCCCGACAGGGGGGGCACAGATACGCAGTATTTT. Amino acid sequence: CASSPDRGGTDTQYF.

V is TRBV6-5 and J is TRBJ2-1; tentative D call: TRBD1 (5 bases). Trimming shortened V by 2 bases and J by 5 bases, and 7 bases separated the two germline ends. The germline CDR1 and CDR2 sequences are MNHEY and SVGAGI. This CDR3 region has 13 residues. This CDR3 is CASSYGAHNEQFF. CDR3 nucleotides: TGTGCCAGCAGTTACGGGGCTCACAATGAGCAGTTCTTC.